This T cell receptor beta chain was documented in a study of blood T cell repertoires in COVID-19. At the level of the study: The United States, Italy and Spain were the sources of the acute and convalescent COVID-19 samples.

This table comes from immunoSEQ multiplex PCR, and its TCRdb copy is limited to in-frame clones, with some not included. The sample comprises more than 45,000 clones, approximately 90% of which are singletons, and 1.4% rests with the top ten. Trimming removed 3 bases from V and 0 bases from J, with 8 bases in between. Germline values: CDR1 GTSNPN, CDR2 SVGIG (reference sequence). This CDR3 comprises 13 residues. Sample: peripheral blood. The chain joins TRBV30 to TRBJ1-2; D is uncertain. This sequence originates from a man aged 55-75 years with acute or convalescent COVID-19. CDR3 coding DNA: TGTGCCTGGAGAGGAGGAGCTAACTATGGCTACACCTTC. This sequence encodes CAWRGGANYGYTF.